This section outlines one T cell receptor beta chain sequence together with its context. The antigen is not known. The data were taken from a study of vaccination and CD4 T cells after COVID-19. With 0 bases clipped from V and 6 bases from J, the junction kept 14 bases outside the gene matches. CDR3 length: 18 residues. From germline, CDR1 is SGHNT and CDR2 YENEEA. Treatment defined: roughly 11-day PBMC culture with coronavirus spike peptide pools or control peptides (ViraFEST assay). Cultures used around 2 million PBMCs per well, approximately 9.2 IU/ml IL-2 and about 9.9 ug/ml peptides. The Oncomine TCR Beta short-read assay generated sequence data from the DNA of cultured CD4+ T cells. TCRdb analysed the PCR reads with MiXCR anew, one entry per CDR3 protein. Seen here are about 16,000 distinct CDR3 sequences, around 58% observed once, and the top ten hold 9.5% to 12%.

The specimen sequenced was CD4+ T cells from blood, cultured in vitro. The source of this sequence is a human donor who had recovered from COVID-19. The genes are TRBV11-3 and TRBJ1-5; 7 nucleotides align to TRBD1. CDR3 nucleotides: TGTGCCAGCAGCTTAGATAGGGGGCCGTATTGGGGCGGTCAGCCCCAGCATTTT. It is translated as CASSLDRGPYWGGQPQHF.